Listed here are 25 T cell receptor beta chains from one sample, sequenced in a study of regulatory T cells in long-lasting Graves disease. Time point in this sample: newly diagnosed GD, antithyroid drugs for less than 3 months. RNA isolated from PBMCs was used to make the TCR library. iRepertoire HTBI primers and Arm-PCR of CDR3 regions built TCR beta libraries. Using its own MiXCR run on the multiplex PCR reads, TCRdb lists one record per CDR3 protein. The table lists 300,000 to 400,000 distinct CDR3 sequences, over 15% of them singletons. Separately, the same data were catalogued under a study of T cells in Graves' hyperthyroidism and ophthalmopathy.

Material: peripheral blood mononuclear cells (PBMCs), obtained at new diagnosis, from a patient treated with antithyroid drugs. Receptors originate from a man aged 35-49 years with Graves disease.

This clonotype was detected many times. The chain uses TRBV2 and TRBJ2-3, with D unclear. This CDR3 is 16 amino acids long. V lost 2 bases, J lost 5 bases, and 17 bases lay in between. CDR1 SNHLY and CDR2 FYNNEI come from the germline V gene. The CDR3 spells CASSENVPGLGDTQYF. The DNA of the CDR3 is TGTGCCAGCAGTGAAAATGTTCCCGGGCTCGGAGATACGCAGTATTTT.

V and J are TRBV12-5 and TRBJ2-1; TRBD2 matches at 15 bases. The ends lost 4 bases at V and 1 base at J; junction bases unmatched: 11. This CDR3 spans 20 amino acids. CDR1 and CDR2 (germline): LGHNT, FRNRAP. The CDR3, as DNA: TGTGCTAGTGGTTCCACGAGCGGACTAGCGGGGGGGTGGTCCTACAATGAGCAGTTCTTC. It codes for CASGSTSGLAGGWSYNEQFF.

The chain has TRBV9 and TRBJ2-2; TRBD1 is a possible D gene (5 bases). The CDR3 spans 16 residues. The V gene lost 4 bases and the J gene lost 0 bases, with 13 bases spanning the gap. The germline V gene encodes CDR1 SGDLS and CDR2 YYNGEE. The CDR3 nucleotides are TGTGCCAGCAGCCCAGCAGACAGAGCGAACACCGGGGAGCTGTTTTTT. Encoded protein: CASSPADRANTGELFF.

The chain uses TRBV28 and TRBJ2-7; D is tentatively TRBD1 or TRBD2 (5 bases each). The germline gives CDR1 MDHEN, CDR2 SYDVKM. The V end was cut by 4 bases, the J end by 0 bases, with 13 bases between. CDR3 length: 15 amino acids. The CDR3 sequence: CASSSTGTPSYEQYF. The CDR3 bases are TGTGCCAGCAGTTCAACCGGGACGCCCTCCTACGAGCAGTACTTC.

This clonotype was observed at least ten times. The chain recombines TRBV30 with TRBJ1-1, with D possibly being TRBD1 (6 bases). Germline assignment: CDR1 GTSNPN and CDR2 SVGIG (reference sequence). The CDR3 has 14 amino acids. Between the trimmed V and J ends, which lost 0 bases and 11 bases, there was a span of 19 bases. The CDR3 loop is CAWSVHRVSLWAFF. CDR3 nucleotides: TGTGCCTGGAGTGTACACAGGGTATCGTTGTGGGCTTTCTTT.

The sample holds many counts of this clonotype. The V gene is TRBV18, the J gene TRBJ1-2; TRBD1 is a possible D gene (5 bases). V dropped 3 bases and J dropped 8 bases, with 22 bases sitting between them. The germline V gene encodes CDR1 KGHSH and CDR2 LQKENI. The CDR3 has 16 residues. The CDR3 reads CASSPSFLGGTKGYTF. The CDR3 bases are TGTGCCAGCTCACCGTCTTTTCTGGGGGGAACGAAGGGCTACACCTTC.

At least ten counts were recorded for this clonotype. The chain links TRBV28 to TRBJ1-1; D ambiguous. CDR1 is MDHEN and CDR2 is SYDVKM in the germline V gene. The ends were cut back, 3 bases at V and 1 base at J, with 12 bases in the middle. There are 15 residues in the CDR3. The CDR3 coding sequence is TGTGCCAGCAGTTTGCCCGGTTCAGCGAACACTGAAGCTTTCTTT. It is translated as CASSLPGSANTEAFF.

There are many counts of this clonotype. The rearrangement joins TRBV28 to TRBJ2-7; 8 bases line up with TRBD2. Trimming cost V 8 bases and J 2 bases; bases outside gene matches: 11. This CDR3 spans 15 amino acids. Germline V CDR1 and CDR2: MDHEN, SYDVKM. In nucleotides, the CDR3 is TGTGCCAGCCGTTCAGCGGGGGCCAGGACCTACGAGCAGTACTTC. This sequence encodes CASRSAGARTYEQYF.

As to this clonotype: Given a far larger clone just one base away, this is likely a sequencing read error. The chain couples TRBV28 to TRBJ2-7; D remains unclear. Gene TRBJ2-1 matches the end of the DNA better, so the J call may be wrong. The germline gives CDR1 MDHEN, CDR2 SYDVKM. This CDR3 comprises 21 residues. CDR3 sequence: CASSQPIPHRLTSRVTETQFF. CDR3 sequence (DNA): TGTGCCAGCAGTCAACCTATCCCCCACCGTCTAACCTCGCGTGTTACCGAGACCCAGTTCTTC.

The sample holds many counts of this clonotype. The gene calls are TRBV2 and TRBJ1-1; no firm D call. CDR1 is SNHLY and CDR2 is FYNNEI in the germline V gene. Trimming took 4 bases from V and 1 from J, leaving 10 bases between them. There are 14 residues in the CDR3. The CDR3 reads CASSVGGRNTEAFF. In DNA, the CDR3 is TGTGCCAGCAGTGTCGGAGGCCGGAACACTGAAGCTTTCTTT.

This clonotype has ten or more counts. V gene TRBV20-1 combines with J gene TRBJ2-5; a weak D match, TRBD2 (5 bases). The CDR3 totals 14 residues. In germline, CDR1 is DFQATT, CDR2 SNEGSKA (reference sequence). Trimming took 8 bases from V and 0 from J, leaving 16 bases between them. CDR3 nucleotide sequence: TGCAGTCCGACCGGGGAACGCCACCAAGAGACCCAGTACTTC. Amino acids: CSPTGERHQETQYF.

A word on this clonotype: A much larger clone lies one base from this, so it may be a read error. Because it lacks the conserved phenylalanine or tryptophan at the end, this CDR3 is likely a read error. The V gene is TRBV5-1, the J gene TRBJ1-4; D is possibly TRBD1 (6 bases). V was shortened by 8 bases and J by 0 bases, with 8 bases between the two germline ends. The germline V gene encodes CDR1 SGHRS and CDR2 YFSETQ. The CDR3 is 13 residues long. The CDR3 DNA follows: TGCGCCAGTAGGACAGCAACTAATGAAAAACTGTTTCTT. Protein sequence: CASRTATNEKLFL.

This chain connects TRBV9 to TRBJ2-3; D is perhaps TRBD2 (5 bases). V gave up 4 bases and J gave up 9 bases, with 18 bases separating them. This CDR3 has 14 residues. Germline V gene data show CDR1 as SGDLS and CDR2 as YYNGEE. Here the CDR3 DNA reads TGTGCCAGCAGCCCGAGGACTGAGCCGTCGACGCAGTATTTT. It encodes CASSPRTEPSTQYF.

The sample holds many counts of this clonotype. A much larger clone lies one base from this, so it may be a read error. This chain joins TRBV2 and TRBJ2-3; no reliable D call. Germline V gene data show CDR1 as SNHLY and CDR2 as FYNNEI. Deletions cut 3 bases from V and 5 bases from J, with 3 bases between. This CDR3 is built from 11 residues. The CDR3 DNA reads TGTGCCAGCAGTGAGATAGATACGCAGTATTTT. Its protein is CASSEIDTQYF. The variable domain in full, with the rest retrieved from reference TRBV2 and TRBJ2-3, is EPEVTQTPSHQVTQMGQEVILRCVPISNHLYFYWYRQILGQKVEFLVSFYNNEISEKSEIFDDQFSVERPDGSNFTLKIRSTKLEDSAMYFCASSEIDTQYFGPGTRLTVL.

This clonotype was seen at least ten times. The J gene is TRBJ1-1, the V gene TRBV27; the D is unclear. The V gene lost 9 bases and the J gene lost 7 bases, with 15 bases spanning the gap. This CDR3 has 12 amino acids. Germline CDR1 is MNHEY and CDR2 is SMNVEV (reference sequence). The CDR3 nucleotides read TGTGCCAGTTTGGGCCTATACAGTGAAGCTTTCTTT. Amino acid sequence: CASLGLYSEAFF.

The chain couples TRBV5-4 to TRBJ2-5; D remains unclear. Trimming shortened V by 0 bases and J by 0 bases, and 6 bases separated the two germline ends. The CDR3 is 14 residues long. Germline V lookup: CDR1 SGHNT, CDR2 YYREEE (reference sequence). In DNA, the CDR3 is TGTGCCAGCAGCTTGGGGGTAAACCAAGAGACCCAGTACTTC. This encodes CASSLGVNQETQYF. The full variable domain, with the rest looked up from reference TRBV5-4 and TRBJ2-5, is ETGVTQSPTHLIKTRGQQVTLRCSSQSGHNTVSWYQQALGQGPQFIFQYYREEENGRGNFPPRFSGLQFPNYSSELNVNALELDDSALYLCASSLGVNQETQYFGPGTRLLVL.

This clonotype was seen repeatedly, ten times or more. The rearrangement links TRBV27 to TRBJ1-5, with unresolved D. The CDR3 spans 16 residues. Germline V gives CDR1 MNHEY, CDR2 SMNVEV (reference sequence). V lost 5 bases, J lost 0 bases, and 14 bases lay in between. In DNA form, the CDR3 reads TGTGCCAGCAGTAGCCGGGAGCCTTATAGCAATCAGCCCCAGCATTTT. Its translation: CASSSREPYSNQPQHF.

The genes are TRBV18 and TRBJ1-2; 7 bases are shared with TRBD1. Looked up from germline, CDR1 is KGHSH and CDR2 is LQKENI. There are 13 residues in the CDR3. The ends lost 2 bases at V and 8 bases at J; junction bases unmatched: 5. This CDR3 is CASSPGTDGGYTF. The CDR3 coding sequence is TGTGCCAGCTCACCAGGGACAGATGGCGGCTACACCTTC.

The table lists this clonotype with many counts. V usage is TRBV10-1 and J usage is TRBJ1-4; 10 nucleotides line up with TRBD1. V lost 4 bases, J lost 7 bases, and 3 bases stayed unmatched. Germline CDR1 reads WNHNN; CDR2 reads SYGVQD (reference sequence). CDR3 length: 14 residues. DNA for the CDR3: TGCGCCAGCAGTGTGGGACAGGGGTGTGAAAAACTGTTTTTT. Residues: CASSVGQGCEKLFF.

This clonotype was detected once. The DNA for the CDR3 is TGCGCCAGCAGCCAAGATGAGCAGTCGACAGGGGGCGGTGAAGCTTTCTTT. This translates into CASSQDEQSTGGGEAFF. The J gene is TRBJ1-1, the V gene TRBV4-1, with 10 bases matching TRBD1. CDR1 MGHRA and CDR2 YSYEKL come from the germline V gene. CDR3 length equals 17 residues. The trim removed 0 bases at V and 7 bases at J, leaving 11 bases unmatched.

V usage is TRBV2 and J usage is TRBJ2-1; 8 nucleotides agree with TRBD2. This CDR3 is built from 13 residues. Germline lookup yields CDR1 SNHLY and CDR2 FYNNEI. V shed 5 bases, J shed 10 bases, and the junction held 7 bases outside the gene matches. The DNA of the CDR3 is TGTGCCAGCAGTCTCGAGCGGGGGATCGAGCAGTTCTTC. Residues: CASSLERGIEQFF.

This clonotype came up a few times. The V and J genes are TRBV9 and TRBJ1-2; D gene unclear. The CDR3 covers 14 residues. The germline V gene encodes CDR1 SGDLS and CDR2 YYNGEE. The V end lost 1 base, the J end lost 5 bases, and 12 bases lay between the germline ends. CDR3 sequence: CASSVRSGSYGYTF. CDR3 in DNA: TGTGCCAGCAGCGTACGGTCAGGTTCTTATGGCTACACCTTC.

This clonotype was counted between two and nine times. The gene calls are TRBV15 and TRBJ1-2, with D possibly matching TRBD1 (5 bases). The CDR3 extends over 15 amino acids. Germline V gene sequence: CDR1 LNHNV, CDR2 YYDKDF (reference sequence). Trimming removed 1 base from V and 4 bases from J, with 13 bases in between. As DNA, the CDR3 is TGTGCCACCAGCAGAGGTGATAGGGGTCCCTATGGCTACACCTTC. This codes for CATSRGDRGPYGYTF.

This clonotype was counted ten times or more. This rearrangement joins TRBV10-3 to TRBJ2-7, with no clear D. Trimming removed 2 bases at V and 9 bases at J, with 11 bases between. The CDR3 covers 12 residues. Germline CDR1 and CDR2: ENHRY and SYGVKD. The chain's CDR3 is CAISERQDGQYF. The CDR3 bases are TGTGCCATCAGTGAGCGGCAGGACGGGCAGTACTTC.

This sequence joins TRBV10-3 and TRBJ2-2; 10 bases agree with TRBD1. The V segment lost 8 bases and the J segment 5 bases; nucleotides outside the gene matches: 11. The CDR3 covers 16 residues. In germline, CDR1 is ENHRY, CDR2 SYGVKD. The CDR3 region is CAIGNRDRGRTGELFF. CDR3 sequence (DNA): TGTGCCATCGGAAACCGGGACAGGGGAAGGACCGGGGAGCTGTTTTTT.